These 11 T cell receptor beta chains share one sample of origin, sequenced in a study of control samples from healthy donors and cancer patients. Assay: immunoSEQ multiplex PCR; the TCRdb copy retains only in-frame clones and omits some. The sample shows about 110,000 clones, around four fifths of them seen only once. The sequencing input was blood. The receptors were sampled from a man between 18 and 35 years old in good health.

This clone has only a few counts. This sequence joins TRBV7-8 and TRBJ1-2, with D tentatively TRBD1 (5 bases). Trimming removed 4 bases at V and 4 bases at J, with 7 bases between. The CDR3 totals 12 residues. CDR1 is SGHVS and CDR2 is FQNEAQ in the germline V gene. CDR3 sequence (DNA): TGTGCCAGCAGCTACGGGACCTATGGCTACACCTTC. The encoded protein is CASSYGTYGYTF.

The chain recombines TRBV28 with TRBJ2-7; 10 positions agree with TRBD1. The germline V gene encodes CDR1 MDHEN and CDR2 SYDVKM. The CDR3 is 16 residues long. Losses at the gene ends were 6 bases for V and 1 base for J; bases not matched to a gene: 9. This CDR3 reads CASRHLGQGESYEQYF. DNA for the CDR3: TGTGCCAGCAGACACCTCGGACAGGGGGAATCCTACGAGCAGTACTTC.

This chain uses TRBV27 with TRBJ2-4; 7 bases are a match to TRBD2. V was pared by 3 bases and J by 1 base, with 3 bases of the junction left unmatched. CDR1 and CDR2 (germline): MNHEY, SMNVEV (reference sequence). The CDR3 consists of 15 residues. The CDR3 loop reads CASSFGGMAKNIQYF. The CDR3 DNA sequence: TGTGCCAGCAGTTTCGGGGGGATGGCCAAAAACATTCAGTACTTC.

The rearrangement joins TRBV6-6 to TRBJ2-7, with no clear D. The ends were cut back, 8 bases at V and 3 bases at J, with 8 bases in the middle. Per the germline V gene, CDR1 is MNHNY and CDR2 is SVGAGI (reference sequence). This CDR3 comprises 11 residues. The CDR3 coding sequence is TGTGCCAGCGGAACTTTCTACGAGCAGTACGTC. It yields the protein CASGTFYEQYV.

V usage is TRBV13 and J usage is TRBJ2-3; TRBD2 matches 7 bases. The ends lost 0 bases at V and 3 bases at J; junction bases unmatched: 3. The CDR3 is 15 amino acids. In germline, CDR1 is PRHDT, CDR2 FYEKMQ (reference sequence). This CDR3 reads CASSLGAGRTDTQYF. Written as DNA, the CDR3 is TGTGCCAGCAGCTTAGGAGCGGGGAGGACAGATACGCAGTATTTT.

This chain links TRBV7-2 with TRBJ2-1; D is unresolved. Trimming pared 6 bases from V and 5 bases from J, leaving 17 bases between. Germline CDR1 SGHTA, CDR2 FQGNSA. The CDR3 runs 15 residues. CDR3 bases: TGTGCCAGCAGACTAAACCCCGGGCTTAACAATGAGCAGTTCTTC. Translating it yields CASRLNPGLNNEQFF.

This clone was seen only once. The J gene is TRBJ2-2, the V gene TRBV5-1, with D possibly called TRBD1 or TRBD2 (5 bases each). Trimming took 2 bases from V and 3 from J, leaving 14 bases between them. Germline V gene lookup returns CDR1 SGHRS and CDR2 YFSETQ. The CDR3 loop spans 16 amino acids. The DNA of the CDR3 is TGCGCCAGCAGCTTTAAAGGGCAGGGAGACACCGGGGAGCTGTTTTTT. This gives the protein CASSFKGQGDTGELFF.

This clone appeared a few times. The V gene is TRBV5-6, the J gene TRBJ1-5; D possibly corresponds to TRBD1 (6 bases). The CDR3 totals 15 residues. Trimming removed 1 base at V and 4 bases at J, with 12 bases between. Germline CDR1 and CDR2: SGHDT and YYEEEE. The CDR3 spells CASSLSGGTNQPQHF. Written as DNA, the CDR3 is TGTGCCAGCAGCTTGAGTGGGGGGACAAATCAGCCCCAGCATTTT.

The chain couples TRBV28 to TRBJ1-2; 7 positions agree with TRBD1. V lost 5 bases, J lost 7 bases, and 7 bases stayed unmatched. The V gene's germline CDR1 is MDHEN and CDR2 SYDVKM. This CDR3 comprises 13 residues. The CDR3 protein is CASSLTGAGGYTF. Here the CDR3 DNA reads TGTGCCAGCAGTCTAACAGGGGCGGGTGGCTACACCTTC.

The CDR3 coding sequence is TGTGCCAGCAGACAGGCTAGAACCGGGGAGCTGTTTTTT. Translation gives CASRQARTGELFF. The chain is built from TRBV28 and TRBJ2-2; a possible D gene is TRBD1 (5 bases). This CDR3 region has 13 residues. V was clipped by 6 bases and J by 5 bases, with 10 bases between them. CDR1 is MDHEN, CDR2 SYDVKM, per germline.

The chain joins TRBV3-1 (or the pseudogene TRBV3-2) to TRBJ1-6; D remains unclear. The CDR3 totals 17 residues. V lost 5 bases and J 0 bases, leaving 14 bases between the germline ends. CDR1 is LGHDT and CDR2 is YNNKEL in the germline V gene (reference sequence). CDR3 loop: CASSNSGRSSYNSPLHF. The DNA of the CDR3 is TGTGCCAGCAGCAATTCTGGACGGAGCTCCTATAATTCACCCCTCCACTTT.